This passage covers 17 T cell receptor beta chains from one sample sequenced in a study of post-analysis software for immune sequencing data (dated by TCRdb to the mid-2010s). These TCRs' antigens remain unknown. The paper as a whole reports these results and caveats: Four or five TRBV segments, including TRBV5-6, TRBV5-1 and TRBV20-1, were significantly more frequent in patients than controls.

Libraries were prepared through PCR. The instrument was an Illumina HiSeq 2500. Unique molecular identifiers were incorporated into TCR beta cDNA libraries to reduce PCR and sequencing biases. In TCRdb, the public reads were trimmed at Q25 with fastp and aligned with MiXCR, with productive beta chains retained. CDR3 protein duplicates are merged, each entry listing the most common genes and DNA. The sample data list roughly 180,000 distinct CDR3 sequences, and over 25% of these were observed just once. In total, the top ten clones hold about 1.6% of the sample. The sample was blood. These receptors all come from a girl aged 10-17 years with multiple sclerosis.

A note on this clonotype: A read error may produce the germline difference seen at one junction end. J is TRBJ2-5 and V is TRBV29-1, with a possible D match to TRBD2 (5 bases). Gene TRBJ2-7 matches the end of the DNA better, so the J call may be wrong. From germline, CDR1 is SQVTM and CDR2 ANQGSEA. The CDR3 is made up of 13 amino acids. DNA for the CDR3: TGCTGCGTTGATGGAGGAGTTGAGAGCGAGCAGTACTTC. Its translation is CCVDGGVESEQYF.

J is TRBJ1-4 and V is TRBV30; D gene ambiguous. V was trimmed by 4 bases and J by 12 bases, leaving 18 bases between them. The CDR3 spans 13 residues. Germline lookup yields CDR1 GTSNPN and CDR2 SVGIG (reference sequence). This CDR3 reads CAWKGTETKELFF. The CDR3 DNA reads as TGTGCCTGGAAAGGAACAGAGACAAAAGAACTGTTTTTT.

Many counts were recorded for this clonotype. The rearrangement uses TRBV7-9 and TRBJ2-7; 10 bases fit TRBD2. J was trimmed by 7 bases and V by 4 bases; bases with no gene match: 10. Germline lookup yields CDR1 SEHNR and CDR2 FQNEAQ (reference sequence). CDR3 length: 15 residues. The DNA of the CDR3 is TGTGCCAGCAGCTGGGGACTAGCGACCCAACGGGAGCAGTACTTC. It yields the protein CASSWGLATQREQYF.

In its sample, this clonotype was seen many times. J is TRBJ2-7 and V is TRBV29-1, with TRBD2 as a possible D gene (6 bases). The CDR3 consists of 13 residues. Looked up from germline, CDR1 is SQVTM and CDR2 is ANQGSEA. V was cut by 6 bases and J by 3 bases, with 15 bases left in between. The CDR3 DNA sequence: TGCAGCGTAAGAGGGGTGGGAGGCTACGAGCAGTACTTC. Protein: CSVRGVGGYEQYF.

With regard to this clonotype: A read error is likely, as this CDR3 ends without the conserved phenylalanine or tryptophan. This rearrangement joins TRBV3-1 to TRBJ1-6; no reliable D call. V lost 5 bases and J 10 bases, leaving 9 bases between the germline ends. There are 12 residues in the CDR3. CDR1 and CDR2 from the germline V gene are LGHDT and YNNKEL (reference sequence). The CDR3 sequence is CASSARESPLHL. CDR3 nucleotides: TGTGCCAGCAGCGCCCGGGAATCACCCCTCCACTTA.

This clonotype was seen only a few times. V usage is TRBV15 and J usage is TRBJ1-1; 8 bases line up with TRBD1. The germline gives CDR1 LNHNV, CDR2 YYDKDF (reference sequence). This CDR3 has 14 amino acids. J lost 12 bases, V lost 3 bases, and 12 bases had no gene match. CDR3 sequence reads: CATSRGDSGGLPFF. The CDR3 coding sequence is TGTGCCACCAGCAGGGGAGACTCAGGGGGCTTACCTTTCTTT.

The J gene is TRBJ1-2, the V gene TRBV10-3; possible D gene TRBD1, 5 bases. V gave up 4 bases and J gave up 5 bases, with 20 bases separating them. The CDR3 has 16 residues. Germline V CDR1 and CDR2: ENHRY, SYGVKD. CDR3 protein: CAISGSGRGDCYGYTF. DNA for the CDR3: TGTGCCATCAGTGGGAGCGGTAGGGGTGATTGTTATGGCTACACCTTC.

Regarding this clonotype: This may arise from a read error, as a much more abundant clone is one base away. This CDR3 is CASSLSAGGRYTF. The CDR3 DNA is TGTGCCAGCAGCTTAAGTGCAGGGGGCCGGTACACCTTC. The J gene is TRBJ1-2, the V gene TRBV7-6, with 8 bases that match TRBD1. The CDR3 is 13 residues long. The V and J ends lost 2 bases and 11 bases, in that order; junction bases with no gene match: 7. Germline V gene lookup returns CDR1 SGHVS and CDR2 FNYEAQ.

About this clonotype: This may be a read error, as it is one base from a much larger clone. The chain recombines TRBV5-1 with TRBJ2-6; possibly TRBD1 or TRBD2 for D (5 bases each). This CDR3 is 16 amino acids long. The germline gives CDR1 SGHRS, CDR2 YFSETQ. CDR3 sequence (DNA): TGCGCCAGCAGCTTGGGGGAGAGCTCTGGGGCCGACGTCCTGACTTTC. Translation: CASSLGESSGADVLTF.

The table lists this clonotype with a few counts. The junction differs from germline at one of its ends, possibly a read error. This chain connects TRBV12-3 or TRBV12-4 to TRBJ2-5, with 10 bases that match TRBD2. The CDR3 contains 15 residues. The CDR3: CACRKSGRGIETQYF. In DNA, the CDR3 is TGTGCCTGCAGGAAAAGCGGGAGGGGGATAGAGACCCAGTACTTC.

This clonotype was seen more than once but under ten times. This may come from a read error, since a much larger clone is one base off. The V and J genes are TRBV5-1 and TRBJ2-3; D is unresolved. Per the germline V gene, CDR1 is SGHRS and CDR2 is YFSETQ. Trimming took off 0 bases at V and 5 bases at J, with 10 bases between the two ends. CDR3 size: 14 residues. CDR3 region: CASSLGKSGDTQYF. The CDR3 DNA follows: TGCGCCAGCAGCTTGGGAAAGTCAGGAGATACGCAGTATTTT.

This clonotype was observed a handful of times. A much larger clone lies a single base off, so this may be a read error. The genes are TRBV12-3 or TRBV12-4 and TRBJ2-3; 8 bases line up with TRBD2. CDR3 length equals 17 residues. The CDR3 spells CASSLGGTSSRADAQYF. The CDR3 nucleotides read TGTGCCAGCAGTTTAGGAGGGACTAGTTCAAGGGCAGATGCGCAGTATTTT.

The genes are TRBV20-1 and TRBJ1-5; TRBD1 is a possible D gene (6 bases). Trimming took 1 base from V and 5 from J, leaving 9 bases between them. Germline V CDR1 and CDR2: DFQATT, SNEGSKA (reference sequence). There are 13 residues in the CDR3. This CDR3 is CSARADSDQPQHF. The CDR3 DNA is TGCAGTGCTAGAGCGGACAGCGATCAGCCCCAGCATTTT.

The CDR3 reads CASSAGLGIDLGTEAFF. The CDR3 coding sequence is TGTGCCAGCAGCGCGGGGTTGGGGATCGACCTAGGAACTGAAGCTTTCTTT. V usage is TRBV5-6 and J usage is TRBJ1-1; no clear D gene. V lost 4 bases, J lost 5 bases, and 24 bases lay in between. Germline CDR1 and CDR2: SGHDT and YYEEEE. The CDR3 runs to 17 residues.

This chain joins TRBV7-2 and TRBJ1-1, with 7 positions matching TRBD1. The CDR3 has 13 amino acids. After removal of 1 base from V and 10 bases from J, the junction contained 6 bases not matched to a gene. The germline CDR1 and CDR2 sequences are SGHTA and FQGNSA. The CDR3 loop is CASSLGQGFGAFF. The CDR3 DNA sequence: TGTGCCAGCAGCTTAGGACAGGGTTTCGGAGCTTTCTTT.

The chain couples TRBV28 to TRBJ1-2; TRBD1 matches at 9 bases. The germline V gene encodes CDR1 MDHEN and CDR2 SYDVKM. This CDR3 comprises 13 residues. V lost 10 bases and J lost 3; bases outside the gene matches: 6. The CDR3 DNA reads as TGTGCCATTCCGCGGGACAGGGACTATGGCTACACCTTC. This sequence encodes CAIPRDRDYGYTF.

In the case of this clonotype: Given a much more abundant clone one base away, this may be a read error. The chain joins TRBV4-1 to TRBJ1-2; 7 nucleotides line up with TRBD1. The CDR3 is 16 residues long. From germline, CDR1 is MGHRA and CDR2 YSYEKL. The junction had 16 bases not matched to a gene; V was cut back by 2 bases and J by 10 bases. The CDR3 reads CASSQWETGRSFDYTF. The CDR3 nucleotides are TGCGCCAGCAGCCAATGGGAGACAGGGAGAAGTTTCGACTACACCTTC.